Listed below are T cell receptor beta chains from one sample, sequenced in a study of blood T cell repertoires in COVID-19. Here immunoSEQ multiplex PCR was the method, and the copy in TCRdb shows in-frame clones only, minus some. There are 120,000 to 150,000 clones in the sample; around 87% occur only once, and 35% to 40% lies in the top ten. Sequencing input: peripheral blood. The receptors were sampled from a man in his fifties or sixties who had recovered from COVID-19. The CDR3 runs from the conserved cysteine through the conserved F or W. Each record gives: V gene, J gene, CDR3 protein.

TRBV7-3	TRBJ1-3	CASSLYGQGTAGNTIYF
TRBV6-2/TRBV6-3	TRBJ2-5	CASSYPALAGGPLSETQYF
TRBV18	TRBJ2-7	CASSPGTQNYEQYF
TRBV7-2	TRBJ1-1	CASSLAPHRVNTEAFF
TRBV19	TRBJ1-5	CASSPRQGANYSNQPQHF
TRBV3-1/TRBV3-2	TRBJ2-5	CASSQGRGIGETQYF
TRBV29-1	TRBJ2-5	CSVEYGRGGLETQYF
TRBV30	TRBJ2-3	CAWTGYSITDTQYF
TRBV5-4	TRBJ2-1	CASSLALSGGAGDEQFF
TRBV27	TRBJ2-1	CASSRDRFNEQFF
TRBV13	TRBJ2-7	CASSRLAGNGTSNSYEQYF
TRBV19	TRBJ2-1	CASSMTRERNNEQFF
TRBV4-3	TRBJ2-3	CASSQDEGQGTSDTQYF
TRBV11-2	TRBJ2-7	CASSLGTGLVYEQYF
TRBV9	TRBJ1-2	CASSVGEAQSNYGYTF
TRBV5-6	TRBJ1-4	CASSVLSPTNEKLFF
TRBV27	TRBJ1-4	CASSPQGAHEKLFF
TRBV5-1	TRBJ2-1	CASGQGGLYEQFF
TRBV3-1/TRBV3-2	TRBJ1-1	CASSRRGATEAFF
TRBV6-5	TRBJ1-2	CASSLFKEDSYGYTF
TRBV7-2	TRBJ1-5	CASSLAIRDGGNQPQHF
TRBV6-5	TRBJ1-4	CASSYLTGGLDEKLFF
TRBV2	TRBJ1-2	CASSGDRAGDGYTF
TRBV7-2	TRBJ2-1	CASSSARYNEQFF
TRBV19	TRBJ1-1	CASSKPGLNTEAFF
TRBV5-8	TRBJ2-5	CASSLGTLAGGKQETQYF
TRBV12-3/TRBV12-4	TRBJ2-5	CASSQEWETQYF
TRBV5-1	TRBJ1-2	CASSLEAPGYGYTF